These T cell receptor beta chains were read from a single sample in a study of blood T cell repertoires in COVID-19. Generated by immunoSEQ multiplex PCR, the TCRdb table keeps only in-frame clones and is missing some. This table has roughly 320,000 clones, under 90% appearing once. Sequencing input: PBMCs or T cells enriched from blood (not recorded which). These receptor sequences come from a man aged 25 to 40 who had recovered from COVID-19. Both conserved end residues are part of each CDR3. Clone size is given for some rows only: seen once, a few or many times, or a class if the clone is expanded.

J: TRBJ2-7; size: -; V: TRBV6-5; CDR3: CASSYDRFGGNEQYF
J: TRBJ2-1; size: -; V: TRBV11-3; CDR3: CASSLLGGGLAGVNEQFF
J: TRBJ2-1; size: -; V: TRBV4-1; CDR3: CASSQERAGSYNEQFF
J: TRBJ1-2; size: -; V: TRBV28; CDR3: CASSATGMDDYGYTF
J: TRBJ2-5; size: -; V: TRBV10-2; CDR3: CASSWESSGRAEETQYF
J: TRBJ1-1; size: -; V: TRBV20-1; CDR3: CSASRGRGNTEAFF
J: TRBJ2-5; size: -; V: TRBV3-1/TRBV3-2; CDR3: CASSQWPEGLAGGPPRETQYF
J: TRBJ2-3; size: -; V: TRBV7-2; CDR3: CASSFAGGPDTQYF
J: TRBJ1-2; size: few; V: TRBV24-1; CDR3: CATKRTGAYGYTF
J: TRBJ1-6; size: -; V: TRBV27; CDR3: CASGYRGSLGALHF
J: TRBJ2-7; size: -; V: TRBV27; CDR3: CASSPVGGPASFYEQYF
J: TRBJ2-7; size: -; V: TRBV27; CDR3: CASRPTTASSYEQYF
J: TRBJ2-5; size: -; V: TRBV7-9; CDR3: CASKEGRSRTSGSRETQYF
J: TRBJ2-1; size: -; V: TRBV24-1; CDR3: CATSDFKAGGIKFF
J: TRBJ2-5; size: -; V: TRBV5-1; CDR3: CASSLDPGQGSETQYF